What follows are 13 T cell receptor beta chains derived from one specimen sequenced in a study of T cell changes during pregnancy in multiple sclerosis. Assay used: immunoSEQ multiplex PCR; TCRdb lists only in-frame clones, some missing. This table holds around 55,000 clones, 93% found once. The sequencing used CD8+ T cells from peripheral blood mononuclear cells, collected in the second trimester of pregnancy. Every receptor here comes from a female donor with multiple sclerosis, enrolled in a pregnancy study.

The chain is built from TRBV2 and TRBJ2-3; 8 nucleotides match TRBD1. CDR1 SNHLY and CDR2 FYNNEI come from the germline V gene. V was clipped by 8 bases and J by 5 bases; unmatched bases: 12. This CDR3 has 15 residues. The DNA for the CDR3 is TGTGCCAGCTTTGGAGCAGGGGGCCGTGTAGATACGCAGTATTTT. Translation gives CASFGAGGRVDTQYF.

The chain links TRBV12-5 to TRBJ1-3; weak D call: TRBD1 (5 bases). Germline CDR1 is LGHNT and CDR2 is FRNRAP. This CDR3 spans 15 amino acids. With 7 bases removed from V and 0 bases from J, the gap between germline ends came to 13 bases. The CDR3 loop reads CASDRGTSSGNTIYF. The CDR3 DNA sequence: TGTGCTAGTGACCGGGGGACCAGCTCTGGAAACACCATATATTTT.

The rearrangement links TRBV19 to TRBJ2-1; 9 bases are shared with TRBD2. CDR1 is LNHDA, CDR2 SQIVND, per germline (reference sequence). V lost 3 bases, J lost 2 bases, and 8 bases stayed unmatched. This CDR3 is 17 amino acids long. The CDR3: CASSIGGGAIAYNEQFF. The CDR3 DNA reads as TGTGCCAGTAGTATCGGCGGGGGGGCCATCGCCTACAATGAGCAGTTCTTC.

V and J are TRBV9 and TRBJ2-7; TRBD2 matches at 9 bases. The CDR3 has 15 residues. Germline values: CDR1 SGDLS, CDR2 YYNGEE. The ends lost 3 bases at V and 5 bases at J; junction bases unmatched: 9. This CDR3 reads CASSGSGLASDEQYF. The CDR3 DNA reads TGTGCCAGCAGCGGAAGTGGACTAGCGAGTGACGAGCAGTACTTC.

With regard to this clone: Other DNA sequences of this sample code for an identical CDR3. This chain connects TRBV9 to TRBJ2-7; 7 positions match TRBD1. Germline V gives CDR1 SGDLS, CDR2 YYNGEE. The CDR3 contains 14 residues. J lost 6 bases, V lost 0 bases, and 6 bases had no gene match. This CDR3 reads CASSVAYRGAEQYF. As DNA, the CDR3 is TGTGCCAGCAGCGTAGCTTACAGGGGCGCCGAGCAGTACTTC.

This clone came up once. The rearrangement uses TRBV7-9 and TRBJ1-1; 7 nucleotides line up with TRBD1. Germline-derived CDR1 and CDR2 are SEHNR and FQNEAQ (reference sequence). The trim removed 3 bases at V and 1 base at J, leaving 2 bases unmatched. The CDR3 runs 14 residues. The CDR3 coding sequence is TGTGCCAGCAGCTTGACAGGGAGGAACACTGAAGCTTTCTTT. It specifies CASSLTGRNTEAFF.

The chain couples TRBV4-2 to TRBJ2-3, with D maybe TRBD2 (6 bases). The CDR3 runs 15 residues. Trimming took off 1 base at V and 3 bases at J, with 11 bases between the two ends. Germline assignment: CDR1 LGHNA and CDR2 YNFKEQ. The CDR3 bases are TGTGCCAGCAGCCAAGCCCTGGGGGGAACAGATACGCAGTATTTT. Its protein is CASSQALGGTDTQYF.

This chain uses TRBV2 with TRBJ2-7; 9 positions match TRBD1. The germline V gene encodes CDR1 SNHLY and CDR2 FYNNEI. This CDR3 region has 16 residues. V was clipped by 7 bases and J by 5 bases; unmatched bases: 15. Here the CDR3 reads CASISEGWTGADEQYF. The CDR3 DNA follows: TGTGCCAGCATCTCGGAGGGGTGGACAGGGGCAGACGAGCAGTACTTC.

The V call is TRBV2, the J call TRBJ2-5; 9 nucleotides match TRBD2. V lost 3 bases and J lost 5; bases outside the gene matches: 10. The germline CDR1 and CDR2 sequences are SNHLY and FYNNEI. This CDR3 has 16 amino acids. The chain's CDR3 is CASSDPRGAGGETQYF. The CDR3 DNA reads as TGTGCCAGCAGTGACCCCCGGGGGGCGGGGGGGGAGACCCAGTACTTC.

The chain is built from TRBV27 and TRBJ2-1, with D uncertain. The germline CDR1 and CDR2 sequences are MNHEY and SMNVEV (reference sequence). CDR3 length equals 12 residues. Trimming stripped 1 base from V and 8 bases from J, with 6 bases between. The CDR3 loop reads CASSLYGDEQFF. CDR3 DNA: TGTGCCAGCAGTTTATATGGAGATGAGCAGTTCTTC.

This chain links TRBV7-2 with TRBJ1-2; 12 nucleotides match TRBD1. Germline loops: CDR1 SGHTA, CDR2 FQGNSA. The length of the CDR3 is 14 residues. J lost 6 bases, V lost 4 bases, and 3 bases had no gene match. Here the CDR3 reads CASSSGTGGDGYTF. The CDR3 coding sequence is TGTGCCAGCAGCTCAGGGACAGGGGGCGATGGCTACACCTTC.

This chain joins TRBV4-2 and TRBJ2-3, with 15 bases identical to TRBD2. The CDR3 length is 17 residues. Germline CDR1 LGHNA, CDR2 YNFKEQ. V was pared by 4 bases and J by 2 bases, with 4 bases of the junction left unmatched. The CDR3 sequence is CASSRWTSGGDTDTQYF. For the CDR3, the DNA is TGTGCCAGCAGCCGCTGGACTAGCGGGGGGGACACAGATACGCAGTATTTT.

The J gene is TRBJ2-6, the V gene TRBV5-1; 7 bases are shared with TRBD1. The V and J ends lost 0 bases and 4 bases, in that order; junction bases with no gene match: 16. The CDR3 has 20 residues. The V gene's germline CDR1 is SGHRS and CDR2 YFSETQ. CDR3 nucleotides: TGCGCCAGCAGCTTGGTCCCTTGGGACAGCCCCGTGGGGGGGGCCAACGTCCTGACTTTC. Amino acid sequence: CASSLVPWDSPVGGANVLTF. The variable domain in full, completed from reference TRBV5-1 and TRBJ2-6, reads KAGVTQTPRYLIKTRGQQVTLSCSPISGHRSVSWYQQTPGQGLQFLFEYFSETQRNKGNFPGRFSGRQFSNSRSEMNVSTLELGDSALYLCASSLVPWDSPVGGANVLTFGAGSRLTVL.